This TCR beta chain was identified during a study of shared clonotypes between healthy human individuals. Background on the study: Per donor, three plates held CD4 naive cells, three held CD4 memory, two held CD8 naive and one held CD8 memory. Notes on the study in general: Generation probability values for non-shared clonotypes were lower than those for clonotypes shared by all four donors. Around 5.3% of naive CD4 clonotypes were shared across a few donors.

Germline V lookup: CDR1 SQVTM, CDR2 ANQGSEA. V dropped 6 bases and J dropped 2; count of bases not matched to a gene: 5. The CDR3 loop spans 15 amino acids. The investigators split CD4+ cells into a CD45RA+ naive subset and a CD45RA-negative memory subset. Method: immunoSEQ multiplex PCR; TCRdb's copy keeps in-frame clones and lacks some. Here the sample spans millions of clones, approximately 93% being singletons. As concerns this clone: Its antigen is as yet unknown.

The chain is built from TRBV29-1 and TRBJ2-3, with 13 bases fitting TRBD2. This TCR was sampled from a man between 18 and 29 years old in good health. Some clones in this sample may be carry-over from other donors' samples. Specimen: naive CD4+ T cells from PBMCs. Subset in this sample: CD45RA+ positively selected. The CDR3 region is CSVGGTSGTTDTQYF. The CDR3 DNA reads TGCAGCGTAGGCGGGACTAGCGGGACCACAGATACGCAGTATTTT.